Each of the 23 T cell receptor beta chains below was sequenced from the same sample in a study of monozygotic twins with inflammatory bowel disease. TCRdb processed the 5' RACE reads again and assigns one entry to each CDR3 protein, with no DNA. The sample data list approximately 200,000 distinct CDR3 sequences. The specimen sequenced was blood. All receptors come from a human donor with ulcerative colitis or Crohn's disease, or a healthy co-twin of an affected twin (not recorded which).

The CDR3 protein is CASSLNGAAQPQHF. The chain uses TRBV27 and TRBJ1-5; the TRBD1 assignment by TCRdb is unverifiable without DNA. CDR3 size: 14 residues. Germline V lookup: CDR1 MNHEY, CDR2 SMNVEV (reference sequence).

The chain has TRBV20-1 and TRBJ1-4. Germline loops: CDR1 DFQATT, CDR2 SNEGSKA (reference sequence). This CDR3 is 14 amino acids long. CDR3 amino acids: CSARDLNSGEKLFF.

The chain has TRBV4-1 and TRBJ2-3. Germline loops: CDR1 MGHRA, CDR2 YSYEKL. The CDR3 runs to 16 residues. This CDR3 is CASSRVGSNVGDTQYF.

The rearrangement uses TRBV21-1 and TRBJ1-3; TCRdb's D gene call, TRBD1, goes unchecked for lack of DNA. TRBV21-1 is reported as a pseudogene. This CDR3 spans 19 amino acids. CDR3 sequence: CASSKNPVPDSRHGNTIYF.

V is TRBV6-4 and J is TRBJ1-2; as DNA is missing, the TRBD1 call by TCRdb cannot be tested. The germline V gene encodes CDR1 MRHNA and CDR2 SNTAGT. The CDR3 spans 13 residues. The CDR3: CASSEQAGYGYTF.

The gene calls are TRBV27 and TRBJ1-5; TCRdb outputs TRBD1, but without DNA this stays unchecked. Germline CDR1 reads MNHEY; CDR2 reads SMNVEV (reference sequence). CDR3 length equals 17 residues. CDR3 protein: CASSSSPSQGEIQPQHF.

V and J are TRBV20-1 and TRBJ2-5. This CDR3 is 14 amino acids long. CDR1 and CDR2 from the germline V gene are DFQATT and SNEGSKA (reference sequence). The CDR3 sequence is CSARVVGVQETQYF.

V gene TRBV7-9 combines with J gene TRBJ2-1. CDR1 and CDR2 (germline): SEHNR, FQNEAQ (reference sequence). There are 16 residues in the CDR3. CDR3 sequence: CASSLRISGGLNEQFF.

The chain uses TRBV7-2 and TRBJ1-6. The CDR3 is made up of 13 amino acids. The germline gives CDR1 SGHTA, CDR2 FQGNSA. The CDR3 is CASSSQKDSPLHF. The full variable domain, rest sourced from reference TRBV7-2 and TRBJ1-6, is GAGVSQSPSNKVTEKGKDVELRCDPISGHTALYWYRQSLGQGLEFLIYFQGNSAPDKSGLPSDRFSAERTGGSVSTLTIQRTQQEDSAVYLCASSSQKDSPLHFGNGTRLTVT.

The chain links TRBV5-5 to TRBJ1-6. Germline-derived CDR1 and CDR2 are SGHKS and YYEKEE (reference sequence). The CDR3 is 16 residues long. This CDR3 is CASSLRGSSYNSPLHF.

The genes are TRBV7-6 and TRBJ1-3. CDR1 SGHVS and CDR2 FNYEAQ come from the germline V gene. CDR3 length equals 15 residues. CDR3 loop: CASSSERNSGNTIYF. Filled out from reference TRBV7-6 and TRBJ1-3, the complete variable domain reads GAGVSQSPRYKVTKRGQDVALRCDPISGHVSLYWYRQALGQGPEFLTYFNYEAQQDKSGLPNDRFSAERPEGSISTLTIQRTEQRDSAMYRCASSSERNSGNTIYFGEGSWLTVV.

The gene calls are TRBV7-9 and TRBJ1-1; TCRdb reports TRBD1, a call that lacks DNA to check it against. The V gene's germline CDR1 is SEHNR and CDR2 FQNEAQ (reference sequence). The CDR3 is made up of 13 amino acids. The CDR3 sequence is CASTLLIGGEAFF.

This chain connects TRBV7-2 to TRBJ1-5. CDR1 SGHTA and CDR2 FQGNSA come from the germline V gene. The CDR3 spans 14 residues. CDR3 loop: CASSSDGRNQPQHF. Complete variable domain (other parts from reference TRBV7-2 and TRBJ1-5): GAGVSQSPSNKVTEKGKDVELRCDPISGHTALYWYRQSLGQGLEFLIYFQGNSAPDKSGLPSDRFSAERTGGSVSTLTIQRTQQEDSAVYLCASSSDGRNQPQHFGDGTRLSIL.

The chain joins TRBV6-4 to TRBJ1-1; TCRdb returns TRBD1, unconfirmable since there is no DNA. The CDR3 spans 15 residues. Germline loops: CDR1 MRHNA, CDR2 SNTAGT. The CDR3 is CASSADMGIGTEAFF.

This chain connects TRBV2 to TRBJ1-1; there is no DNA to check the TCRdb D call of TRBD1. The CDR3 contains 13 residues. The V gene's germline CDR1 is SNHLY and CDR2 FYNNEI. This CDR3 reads CASSMTRDTEAFF.

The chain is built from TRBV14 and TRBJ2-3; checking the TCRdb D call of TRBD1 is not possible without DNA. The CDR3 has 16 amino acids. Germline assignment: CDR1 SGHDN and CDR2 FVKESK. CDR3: CASSRWDRGYTDTQYF.

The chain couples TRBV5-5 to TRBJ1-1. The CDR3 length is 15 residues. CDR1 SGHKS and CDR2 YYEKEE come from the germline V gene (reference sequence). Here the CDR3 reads CASSLAVWQNTEAFF.

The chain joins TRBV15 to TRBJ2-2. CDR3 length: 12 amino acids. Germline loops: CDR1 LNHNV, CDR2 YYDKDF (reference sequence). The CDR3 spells CATSRATGELFF.

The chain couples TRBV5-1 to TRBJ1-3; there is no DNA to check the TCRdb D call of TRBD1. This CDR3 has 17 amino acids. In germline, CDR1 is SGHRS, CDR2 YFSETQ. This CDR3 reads CASSHGGTLPQLNTIYF.

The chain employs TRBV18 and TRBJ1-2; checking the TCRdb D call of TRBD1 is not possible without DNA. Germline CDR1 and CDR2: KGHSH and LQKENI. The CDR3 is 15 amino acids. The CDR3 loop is CASSLSSGTTGGYTF. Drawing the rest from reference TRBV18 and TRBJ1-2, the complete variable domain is NAGVMQNPRHLVRRRGQEARLRCSPMKGHSHVYWYRQLPEEGLKFMVYLQKENIIDESGMPKERFSAEFPKEGPSILRIQQVVRGDSAAYFCASSLSSGTTGGYTFGSGTRLTVV.

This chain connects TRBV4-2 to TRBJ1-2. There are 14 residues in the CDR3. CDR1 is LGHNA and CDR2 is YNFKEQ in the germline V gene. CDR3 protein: CASSQDPQGYGYTF.

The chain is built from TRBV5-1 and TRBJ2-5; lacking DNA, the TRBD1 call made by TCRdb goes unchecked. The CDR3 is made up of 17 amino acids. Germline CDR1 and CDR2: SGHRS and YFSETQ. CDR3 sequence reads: CASSRPPTEYHQETQYF.

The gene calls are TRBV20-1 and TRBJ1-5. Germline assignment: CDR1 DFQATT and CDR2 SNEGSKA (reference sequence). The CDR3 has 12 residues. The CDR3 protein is CSAEGLDQPQHF.